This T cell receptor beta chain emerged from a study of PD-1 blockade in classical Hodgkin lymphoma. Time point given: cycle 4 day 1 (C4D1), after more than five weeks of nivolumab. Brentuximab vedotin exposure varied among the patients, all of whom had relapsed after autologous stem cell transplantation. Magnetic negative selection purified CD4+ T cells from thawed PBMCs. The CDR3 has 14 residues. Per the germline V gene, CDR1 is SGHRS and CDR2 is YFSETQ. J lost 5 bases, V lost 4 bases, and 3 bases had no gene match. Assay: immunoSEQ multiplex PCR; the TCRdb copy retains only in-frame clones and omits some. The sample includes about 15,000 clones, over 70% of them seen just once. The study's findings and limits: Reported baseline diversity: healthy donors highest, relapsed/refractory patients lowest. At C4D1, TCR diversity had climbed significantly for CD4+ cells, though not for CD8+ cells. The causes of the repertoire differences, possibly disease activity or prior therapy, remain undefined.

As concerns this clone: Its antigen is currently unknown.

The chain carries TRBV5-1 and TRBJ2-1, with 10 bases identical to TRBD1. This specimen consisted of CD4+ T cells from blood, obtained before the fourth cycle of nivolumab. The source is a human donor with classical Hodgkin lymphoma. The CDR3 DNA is TGCGCCAGCAGCCAGGACAGGGGGGACAATGAGCAGTTCTTC. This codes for CASSQDRGDNEQFF. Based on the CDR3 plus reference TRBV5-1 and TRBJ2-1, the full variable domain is KAGVTQTPRYLIKTRGQQVTLSCSPISGHRSVSWYQQTPGQGLQFLFEYFSETQRNKGNFPGRFSGRQFSNSRSEMNVSTLELGDSALYLCASSQDRGDNEQFFGPGTRLTVL.